This record looks at one TCR beta chain sequence and its context. What it binds is not known. The protocol was immunoSEQ multiplex PCR, while the TCRdb copy is restricted to in-frame clones and leaves out a portion. The sample contains approximately 130,000 clones, 80% to 95% of which appear only once. The sample originates from a study of T cell responses to AZD1222 COVID-19 vaccine. Looking at the study overall: Analysis merged second doses at about 4 or about 12 weeks.

This CDR3 spans 15 amino acids. Germline V gene data show CDR1 as SEHNR and CDR2 as FQNEAQ (reference sequence). Trimming took 2 bases from V and 1 from J, leaving 11 bases between them. Findings and caveats of the study: Spike-specific TCR depth and breadth grew after two AZD1222 doses.

Sequencing was performed on peripheral blood, taken on day 0 of AZD1222 vaccination. This rearrangement joins TRBV7-9 to TRBJ1-1; D ambiguous. The sequence derives from an adult in good health. The CDR3 DNA follows: TGTGCCAGCAGCTTAACTGAAGGACCGAACACTGAAGCTTTCTTT. Encoded protein: CASSLTEGPNTEAFF.